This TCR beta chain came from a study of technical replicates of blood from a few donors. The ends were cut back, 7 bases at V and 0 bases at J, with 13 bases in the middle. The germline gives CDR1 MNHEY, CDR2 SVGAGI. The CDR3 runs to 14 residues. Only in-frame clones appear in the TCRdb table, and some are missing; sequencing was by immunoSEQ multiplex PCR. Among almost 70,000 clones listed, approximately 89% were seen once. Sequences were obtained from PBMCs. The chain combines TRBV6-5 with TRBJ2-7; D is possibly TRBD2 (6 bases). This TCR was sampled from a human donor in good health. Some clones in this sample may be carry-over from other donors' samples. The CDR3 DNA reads TGTGCCAGCATGGTGGGGGGAAGCTCCTACGAGCAGTACTTC. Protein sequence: CASMVGGSSYEQYF.